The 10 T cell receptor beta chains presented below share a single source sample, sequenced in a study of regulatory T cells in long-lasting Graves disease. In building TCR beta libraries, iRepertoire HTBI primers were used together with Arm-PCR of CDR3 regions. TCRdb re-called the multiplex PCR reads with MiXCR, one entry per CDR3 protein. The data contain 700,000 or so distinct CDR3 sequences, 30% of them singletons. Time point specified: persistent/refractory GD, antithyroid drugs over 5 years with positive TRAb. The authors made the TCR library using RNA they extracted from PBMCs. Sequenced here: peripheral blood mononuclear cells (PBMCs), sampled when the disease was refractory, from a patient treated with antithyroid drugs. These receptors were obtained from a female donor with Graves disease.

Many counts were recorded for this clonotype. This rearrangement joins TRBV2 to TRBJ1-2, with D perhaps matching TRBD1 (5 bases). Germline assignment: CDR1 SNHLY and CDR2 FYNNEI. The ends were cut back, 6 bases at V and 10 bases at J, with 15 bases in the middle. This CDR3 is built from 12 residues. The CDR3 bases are TGTGCCAGCAGGACGCCGGGACGGTACTACACCTTC. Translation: CASRTPGRYYTF.

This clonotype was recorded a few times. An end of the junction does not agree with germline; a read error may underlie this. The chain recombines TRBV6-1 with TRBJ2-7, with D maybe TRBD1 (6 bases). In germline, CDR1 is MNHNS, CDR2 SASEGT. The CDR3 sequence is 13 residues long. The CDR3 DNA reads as TGTGCCGGCAGGTTGACAGGAAACTACGAGCAGTACTTC. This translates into CAGRLTGNYEQYF.

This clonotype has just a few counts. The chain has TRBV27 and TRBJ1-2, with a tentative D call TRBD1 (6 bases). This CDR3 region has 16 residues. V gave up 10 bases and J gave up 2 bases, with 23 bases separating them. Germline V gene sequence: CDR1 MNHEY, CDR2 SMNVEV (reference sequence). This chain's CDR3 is CATWEQGIGSNYGYTF. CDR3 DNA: TGTGCCACATGGGAACAGGGAATAGGCTCAAACTATGGCTACACCTTC.

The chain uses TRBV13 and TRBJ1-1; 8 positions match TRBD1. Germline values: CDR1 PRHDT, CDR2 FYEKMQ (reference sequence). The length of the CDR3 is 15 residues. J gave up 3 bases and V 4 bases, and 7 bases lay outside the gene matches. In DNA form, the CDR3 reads TGTGCCAGCAGCTCCCCGCGACAGGGGTACACTGAAGCTTTCTTT. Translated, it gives CASSSPRQGYTEAFF.

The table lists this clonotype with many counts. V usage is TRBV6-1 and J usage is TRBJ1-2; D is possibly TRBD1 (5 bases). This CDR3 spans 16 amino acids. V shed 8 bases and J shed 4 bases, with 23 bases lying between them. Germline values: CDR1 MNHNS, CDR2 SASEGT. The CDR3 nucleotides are TGTGCCAGCTCTCTGACGCCCAATTCAGGGATCTATGGCTACACCTTC. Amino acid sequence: CASSLTPNSGIYGYTF.

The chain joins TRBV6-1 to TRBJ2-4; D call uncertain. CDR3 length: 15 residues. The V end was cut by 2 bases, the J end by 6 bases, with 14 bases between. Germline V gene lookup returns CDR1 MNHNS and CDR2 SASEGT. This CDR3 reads CASSELSGPVNIQYF. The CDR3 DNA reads TGTGCCAGCAGTGAACTTTCTGGGCCAGTAAACATTCAGTACTTC.

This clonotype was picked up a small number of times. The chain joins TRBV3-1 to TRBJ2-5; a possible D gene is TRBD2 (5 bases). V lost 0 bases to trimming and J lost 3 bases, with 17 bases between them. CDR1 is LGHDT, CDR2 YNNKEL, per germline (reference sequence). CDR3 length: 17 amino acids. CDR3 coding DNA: TGTGCCAGCAGCCAAGAAAGGGTGGCCAGGAGGAAAGAGACCCAGTACTTC. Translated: CASSQERVARRKETQYF.

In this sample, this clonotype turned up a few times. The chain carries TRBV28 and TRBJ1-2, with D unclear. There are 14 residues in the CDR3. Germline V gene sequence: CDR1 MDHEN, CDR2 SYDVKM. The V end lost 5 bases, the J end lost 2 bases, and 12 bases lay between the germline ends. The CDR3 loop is CASSPRRKNYGYTF. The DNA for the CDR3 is TGTGCCAGCAGTCCCCGCCGGAAGAACTATGGCTACACCTTC.

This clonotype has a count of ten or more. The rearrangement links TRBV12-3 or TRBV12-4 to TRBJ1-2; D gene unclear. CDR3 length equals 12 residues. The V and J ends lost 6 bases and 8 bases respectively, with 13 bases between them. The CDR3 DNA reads TGTGCCAGCAGGAGGAGGGATGGGGGCTACACCTTC. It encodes CASRRRDGGYTF.

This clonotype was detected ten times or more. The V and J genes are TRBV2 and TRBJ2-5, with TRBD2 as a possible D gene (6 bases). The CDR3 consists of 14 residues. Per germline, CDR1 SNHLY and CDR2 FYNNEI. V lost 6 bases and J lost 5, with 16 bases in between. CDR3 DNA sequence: TGTGCCAGCAGGGGTCTAGCGACATCGGAGACCCAGTACTTC. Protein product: CASRGLATSETQYF. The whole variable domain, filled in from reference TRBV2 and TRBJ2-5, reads EPEVTQTPSHQVTQMGQEVILRCVPISNHLYFYWYRQILGQKVEFLVSFYNNEISEKSEIFDDQFSVERPDGSNFTLKIRSTKLEDSAMYFCASRGLATSETQYFGPGTRLLVL.